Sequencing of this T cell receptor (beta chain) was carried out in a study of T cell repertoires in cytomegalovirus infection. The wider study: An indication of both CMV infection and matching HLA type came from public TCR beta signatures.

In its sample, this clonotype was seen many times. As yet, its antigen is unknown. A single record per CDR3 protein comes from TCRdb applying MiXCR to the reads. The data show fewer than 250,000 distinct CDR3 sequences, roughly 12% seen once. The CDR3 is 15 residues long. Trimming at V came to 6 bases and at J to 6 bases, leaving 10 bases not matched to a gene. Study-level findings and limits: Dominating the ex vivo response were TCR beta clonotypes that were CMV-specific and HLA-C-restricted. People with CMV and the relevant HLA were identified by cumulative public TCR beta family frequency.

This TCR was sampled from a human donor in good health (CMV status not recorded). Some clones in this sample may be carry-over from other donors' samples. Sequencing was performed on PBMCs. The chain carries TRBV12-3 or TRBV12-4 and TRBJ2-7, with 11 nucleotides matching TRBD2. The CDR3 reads CASRPNSGRASEQYF. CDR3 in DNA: TGTGCCAGCAGGCCCAATAGCGGGAGGGCCTCCGAGCAGTACTTC.